A single sample is the source of the 2 T cell receptor beta chains below, sequenced in a study of T cells after yellow fever vaccination (dated by TCRdb to between 2018 and 2021). The method behind the library was 5' RACE. The instrument given in TCRdb is Illumina HiSeq 2500. The public reads were reprocessed in TCRdb via fastp at Q25 and MiXCR, keeping in-frame beta chains. Every distinct CDR3 protein forms one entry, paired with its most common genes and DNA. Present in this sample are some 550,000 distinct CDR3 sequences, about a fifth of which were seen just once. Of the sample, more than 13% is held by the ten largest clones. The treatment or condition label corresponds to: live attenuated yellow fever vaccine strain. This sample comprised PBMCs, obtained 15 days after the yellow fever booster vaccination. The receptors were gathered from a man between 25 and 39 years old who received the YFV17D yellow fever vaccine.

V usage is TRBV7-8 and J usage is TRBJ2-7; D remains ambiguous. CDR1 and CDR2 from the germline V gene are SGHVS and FQNEAQ. This CDR3 contains 10 residues. V was trimmed by 5 bases and J by 8 bases, leaving 7 bases between them. CDR3 bases: TGTGCCAGCAGCGGATACAAGCAGTACTTC. It codes for CASSGYKQYF.

V usage is TRBV7-3 and J usage is TRBJ2-6; 11 nucleotides align to TRBD1. The CDR3 is 19 residues long. V dropped 4 bases and J dropped 0; count of bases not matched to a gene: 8. CDR1 is SGHTA and CDR2 is FQGTGA in the germline V gene. CDR3: CASSSGDRGVLSGANVLTF. The CDR3 region has the DNA TGTGCCAGCAGCTCGGGGGACAGGGGGGTTCTCTCTGGGGCCAACGTCCTGACTTTC.